This T cell receptor (beta chain) was obtained from a study of cytomegalovirus exposure and HLA in healthy donors. Amplification used 60 Vbeta primers and 13 Jbeta primers. Only in-frame clones appear in the TCRdb table, and some are missing; sequencing was by immunoSEQ multiplex PCR. Here the sample spans about 98,000 clones, approximately 79% being singletons. Germline V CDR1 and CDR2: SGHRS, YFSETQ. V lost 1 base and J lost 0; bases outside the gene matches: 3. This CDR3 is 16 amino acids long. This chain links TRBV5-1 with TRBJ2-1; 8 bases fit TRBD2. This receptor was obtained from a male donor in good health and CMV-seronegative. Sequencing input: PBMCs. This CDR3 reads CASSLMSGSSYNEQFF. Here the CDR3 DNA reads TGCGCCAGCAGCTTGATGAGCGGGAGCTCCTACAATGAGCAGTTCTTC.